Listed below are T cell receptor beta chains from one sample, sequenced in a study of T cell responses to AZD1222 COVID-19 vaccine. Produced via immunoSEQ multiplex PCR; TCRdb's table is partial and in-frame only. The sample includes fewer than 200,000 clones, approximately 90% of them seen just once. Sequenced here: peripheral blood, sampled on day 0 of AZD1222 vaccination. These receptors were collected from an adult in good health. Both conserved end residues are part of each CDR3. The order of the fields is clone size, V gene, D gene, J gene, CDR3 protein, CDR3 DNA. A D gene is named only where the DNA matches it firmly. Size values are once, few and many counts, or a class for expanded clones, and some rows have none.

NA	TRBV10-2	NA	TRBJ1-2	CASSRSGEEFNYGYTF	TGCGCCAGCAGCCGATCCGGCGAGGAATTCAACTATGGCTACACCTTC
NA	TRBV9	NA	TRBJ2-4	CASSVGQEGNIQYF	TGTGCCAGCAGCGTAGGACAGGAAGGAAACATTCAGTACTTC
NA	TRBV6-2/TRBV6-3	NA	TRBJ1-5	CASSYKGGRAGQPQHF	TGTGCCAGCAGTTACAAAGGAGGTAGGGCGGGTCAGCCCCAGCATTTT
NA	TRBV7-8	TRBD2	TRBJ2-1	CASSLGGTSGSNEQFF	TGTGCCAGCAGCTTAGGAGGGACTAGCGGGAGCAATGAGCAGTTCTTC
NA	TRBV4-1	NA	TRBJ1-3	CASSQQPPAGVVSGNTIYF	TGCGCCAGCAGCCAACAACCCCCAGCCGGGGTCGTCTCTGGAAACACCATATATTTT
once	TRBV7-9	TRBD1	TRBJ1-4	CASSLGRDRYNEKLFF	TGTGCCAGCAGCTTAGGCCGGGACAGATATAATGAAAAACTGTTTTTT
NA	TRBV9	TRBD1	TRBJ1-2	CASSPTGTGPGYGYTF	TGTGCCAGCAGCCCAACGGGGACAGGGCCGGGCTATGGCTACACCTTC
NA	TRBV11-2	NA	TRBJ2-7	CASSLDNPGNEQYF	TGTGCCAGCAGCTTAGATAATCCGGGGAACGAGCAGTACTTC
NA	TRBV3-1/TRBV3-2	NA	TRBJ1-3	CASSQELVGNTIYF	TGTGCCAGCAGCCAAGAGCTGGTTGGAAACACCATATATTTT
many	TRBV3-1/TRBV3-2	NA	TRBJ2-7	CASSPPSYEQYF	TGTGCCAGCAGCCCCCCCTCCTACGAGCAGTACTTC
NA	TRBV19	TRBD1	TRBJ2-7	CASSIGRGTGNNEQYF	TGTGCCAGTAGTATAGGGCGCGGGACAGGGAACAACGAGCAGTACTTC
NA	TRBV30	NA	TRBJ2-3	CAWSAADTQYF	TGTGCCTGGAGTGCCGCAGATACGCAGTATTTT
NA	TRBV6-4	NA	TRBJ1-1	CASSDSDNTEAFF	TGTGCCAGCAGTGACTCGGACAACACTGAAGCTTTCTTT
once	TRBV7-2	TRBD2	TRBJ2-3	CASSPHGTSGFSDTQYF	TGTGCCAGCAGCCCACACGGGACTAGCGGTTTTTCAGATACGCAGTATTTT
NA	TRBV7-8	NA	TRBJ1-5	CASSLGPQNQPQHF	TGTGCCAGCAGCTTAGGTCCGCAGAACCAGCCCCAGCATTTT
NA	TRBV30	NA	TRBJ1-6	CAWRDSSPLHF	TGTGCCTGGAGAGACAGTTCACCCCTCCACTTT
NA	TRBV5-4	NA	TRBJ2-3	CASSFGTLSTDTQYF	TGTGCCAGCAGCTTTGGGACCTTAAGCACAGATACGCAGTATTTT
NA	TRBV27	NA	TRBJ1-2	CASRYFNQGEYGYTF	TGTGCCAGCAGATACTTTAACCAGGGAGAATATGGCTACACCTTC
NA	TRBV7-9	NA	TRBJ1-1	CASSPQSNTEAFF	TGTGCCAGCAGCCCTCAGTCCAACACTGAAGCTTTCTTT
NA	TRBV10-3	NA	TRBJ2-2	CAINEWGTGELFF	TGTGCCATCAACGAATGGGGAACCGGGGAGCTGTTTTTT
NA	TRBV5-1	TRBD2	TRBJ2-1	CASSLTLTSGSKRGFYNEQFF	TGCGCCAGCAGCTTGACCCTCACTAGCGGGAGCAAACGGGGATTCTACAATGAGCAGTTCTTC
NA	TRBV7-2	TRBD2	TRBJ2-2	CASSRPGGETGELFF	TGTGCCAGCAGCCGCCCGGGAGGGGAGACCGGGGAGCTGTTTTTT
NA	TRBV7-3	NA	TRBJ1-1	CASRQTMNTEAFF	TGTGCCAGCAGGCAAACGATGAACACTGAAGCTTTCTTT
NA	TRBV3-1/TRBV3-2	TRBD2	TRBJ2-2	CASSLTSGAGTGELFF	TGTGCCAGCAGCCTTACTAGCGGGGCGGGGACCGGGGAGCTGTTTTTT
NA	TRBV7-9	NA	TRBJ2-3	CASSAKGGTDTQYF	TGTGCCAGCAGCGCGAAGGGGGGCACAGATACGCAGTATTTT
NA	TRBV9	NA	TRBJ2-1	CASGRPGGLRYEQFF	TGTGCCAGCGGTCGCCCCGGGGGCCTGAGGTATGAGCAGTTCTTC
NA	TRBV19	NA	TRBJ1-5	CASSPPFAGLSNQPQHF	TGTGCCAGTAGCCCTCCCTTTGCGGGGTTGAGCAATCAGCCCCAGCATTTT
NA	TRBV6-2/TRBV6-3	TRBD1	TRBJ1-5	CASSYRDREHQPQHF	TGTGCCAGCAGTTACCGGGACAGGGAGCATCAGCCCCAGCATTTT
NA	TRBV11-3	NA	TRBJ2-2	CASSSRGAGELFF	TGTGCCAGCAGTTCACGTGGGGCCGGGGAGCTGTTTTTT
NA	TRBV3-1/TRBV3-2	TRBD1	TRBJ1-2	CASSQTKTGGNYGYTF	TGTGCCAGCAGCCAAACAAAGACAGGGGGTAACTATGGCTACACCTTC
once	TRBV18	TRBD2	TRBJ2-1	CASSPPSGRAVQFF	TGTGCCAGCTCACCTCCTAGCGGGAGGGCCGTGCAGTTCTTC
NA	TRBV7-9	NA	TRBJ2-1	CASSLSTLGGEQFF	TGTGCCAGCAGCTTGTCTACTCTTGGCGGTGAGCAGTTCTTC
NA	TRBV6-5	TRBD1	TRBJ1-1	CASSSTGGVVTEAFF	TGTGCCAGCAGCTCCACAGGGGGCGTTGTCACTGAAGCTTTCTTT
NA	TRBV9	TRBD2	TRBJ2-3	CASSVQAGGPPDTQYF	TGTGCCAGCAGCGTGCAAGCGGGAGGTCCCCCAGATACGCAGTATTTT
NA	TRBV11-2	TRBD1	TRBJ1-1	CASRGQLNTEAFF	TGTGCCAGCAGGGGACAGTTGAACACTGAAGCTTTCTTT
NA	TRBV27	TRBD1	TRBJ1-2	CASSLIGDRAPLDYGYTF	TGTGCCAGCAGTCTGATAGGGGACAGGGCCCCTCTAGACTATGGCTACACCTTC
NA	TRBV6-1	NA	TRBJ2-5	CASSGTVQETQYF	TGTGCCAGCAGTGGGACAGTCCAAGAGACCCAGTACTTC
NA	TRBV6-2/TRBV6-3	NA	TRBJ1-5	CASSYSGVFGNQPQHF	TGTGCCAGCAGTTATTCAGGGGTGTTTGGCAATCAGCCCCAGCATTTT
NA	TRBV3-1/TRBV3-2	TRBD1	TRBJ2-7	CASSQVSGTGGGEQYF	TGTGCCAGCAGCCAAGTCTCCGGGACAGGGGGCGGCGAGCAGTACTTC
NA	TRBV5-6	NA	TRBJ2-7	CASSNSRTSYEQYF	TGTGCCAGCAGCAATTCGAGGACATCCTACGAGCAGTACTTC
NA	TRBV27	TRBD1	TRBJ1-6	CASSLIGTGESPLHF	TGTGCCAGCAGTTTAATCGGGACAGGGGAATCACCCCTCCACTTT
NA	TRBV7-2	NA	TRBJ1-1	CASSLAMGGDTEAFF	TGTGCCAGCAGCTTAGCGATGGGGGGGGACACTGAAGCTTTCTTT
NA	TRBV19	NA	TRBJ2-3	CASSISPGDTQYF	TGTGCCAGTAGTATATCCCCAGGTGATACGCAGTATTTT
NA	TRBV4-1	TRBD1	TRBJ1-4	CASTKPDREGEKLFF	TGCGCCAGCACCAAACCGGACAGGGAAGGAGAAAAACTGTTTTTT
NA	TRBV5-5	NA	TRBJ1-2	CASSLDHYGYTF	TGTGCCAGCAGCTTGGACCACTATGGCTACACCTTC
NA	TRBV5-1	NA	TRBJ2-5	CASSLAITVQETQYF	TGCGCCAGCAGCTTGGCGATTACCGTACAAGAGACCCAGTACTTC
NA	TRBV7-2	TRBD2	TRBJ2-6	CASSFRLAGTSGANVLTF	TGTGCCAGCAGCTTCCGACTAGCGGGAACCTCTGGGGCCAACGTCCTGACTTTC
NA	TRBV28	TRBD1	TRBJ1-4	CASIGTGFEKLFF	TGTGCCAGCATAGGGACAGGGTTTGAAAAACTGTTTTTT
NA	TRBV10-3	NA	TRBJ1-2	CAAREDYGPLYGYTF	TGTGCCGCCAGGGAAGACTATGGACCCCTCTATGGCTACACCTTC
NA	TRBV30	NA	TRBJ1-1	CAWSHGQRAFF	TGTGCCTGGAGTCACGGACAGAGAGCTTTCTTT
few	TRBV7-2	NA	TRBJ1-6	CASSLGADEGSPLHF	TGTGCCAGCAGCTTAGGGGCAGATGAGGGTTCACCCCTCCACTTT
NA	TRBV5-1	TRBD1	TRBJ2-6	CASSLGQGDGANVLTF	TGCGCCAGCAGCTTGGGACAGGGTGATGGGGCCAACGTCCTGACTTTC
NA	TRBV4-2	NA	TRBJ2-2	CASSRSGTGELFF	TGTGCCAGCAGCCGATCCGGAACCGGGGAGCTGTTTTTT
NA	TRBV28	NA	TRBJ1-6	CASSLPTTPLHF	TGTGCCAGCAGTTTACCGACAACACCCCTCCACTTT
NA	TRBV4-1	TRBD1	TRBJ1-4	CASSQDPGTGAEKLFF	TGCGCCAGCAGCCAAGATCCGGGGACAGGGGCTGAAAAACTGTTTTTT
NA	TRBV6-2/TRBV6-3	NA	TRBJ2-2	CASSRTGSTAGELFF	TGTGCCAGCAGTCGTACAGGGAGTACGGCCGGGGAGCTGTTTTTT
NA	TRBV3-1/TRBV3-2	NA	TRBJ2-2	CASSPGYRAGELFF	TGTGCCAGCAGCCCCGGCTATCGGGCCGGGGAGCTGTTTTTT